This is a list of T cell receptor beta chains from one sample in a study of OX40 agonist ivuxolimab in advanced cancers. The data were produced by immunoSEQ multiplex PCR, yet TCRdb's version contains in-frame clones alone and is incomplete. This table holds tens of thousands of clones, about 76% found once. This specimen was CD4+ or CD8+ T cells sorted from blood, taken in a trial of the OX40 agonist ivuxolimab. The receptors come from an adult with an advanced solid tumor such as melanoma, head and neck, liver or kidney cancer. CDR3s leave out the opening cysteine and the closing phenylalanine or tryptophan. The order of the fields is V gene, J gene, CDR3 protein.

>TRBV11-2|TRBJ2-1
ASSLSGGTSYNEQF
>TRBV5-6|TRBJ1-4
ASSLMGGQVEKLF
>TRBV7-2|TRBJ2-1
ASSLLGETEQF
>TRBV10-1|TRBJ2-3
ASSVYPTLPTDTQY
>TRBV29-1|TRBJ2-7
SAMPSSYEQY
>TRBV15|TRBJ1-1
ATSNPDRVPEAF
>TRBV4-2|NA
ASSQSRTLSYEQY
>TRBV30|TRBJ1-2
AWHQELYGYT
>TRBV5-1|TRBJ2-7
ASSADRVGYEQY
>TRBV9|TRBJ2-3
ASSVYSHGEADTQY
>TRBV5-5|TRBJ2-1
ASSSTLQGIEQF
>TRBV5-4|TRBJ2-7
ASSSPGSYEQY
>TRBV16|TRBJ1-1
ASSQSSGGSTEAF
>TRBV5-1|TRBJ2-6
ASSRDGTNTNVLT
>TRBV9|TRBJ2-2
ASSVVYTGELF
>TRBV5-1|TRBJ2-7
ASSLGASGSHEQY
>TRBV4-2|TRBJ2-1
ASSRLAGGPNNEQF
>TRBV10-3|TRBJ1-2
AISEFVGVGYT
>TRBV27|TRBJ2-7
ASKKGAYEQY
>TRBV11-2|TRBJ2-4
ASSLGPLMSIQY
>TRBV4-2|TRBJ2-5
ASSPGTRTETQY
>TRBV9|TRBJ1-1
ASSEQGAGTEAF
>TRBV11-2|TRBJ1-2
ASSSGTGGLPGYT
>TRBV5-6|TRBJ1-2
ASSQDSYGYT
>TRBV5-1|TRBJ2-7
ASSYGTPNYEQY
>TRBV10-3|TRBJ1-2
AIGSGDGYT
>TRBV6-1|TRBJ2-5
ASSELVPETQY
>TRBV7-8|TRBJ1-5
ASSLSGTNQPQH
>TRBV4-3|TRBJ2-3
ASEKGAGGTTDTQY
>TRBV4-3|TRBJ2-7
ASSQDSSDSYEQY
>TRBV9|TRBJ2-1
ASSVRLAIVNEQF
>TRBV7-3|TRBJ2-2
ASSLGGPGGELF
>TRBV29-1|TRBJ1-1
SVRAGATEAF
>TRBV4-3|TRBJ1-3
ASSQEVQGFGNTIY
>TRBV9|TRBJ2-7
ASSVGVAGGYEQY
>TRBV4-3|TRBJ1-1
ASSQDMRTKAF
>TRBV19|TRBJ1-6
ASTGRGTGNSPLH
>TRBV5-4|TRBJ2-3
ASSLLSTDTQY
>TRBV28|TRBJ2-3
ASTPWRKADTQY
>TRBV5-1|TRBJ1-3
ASSEQGAGNTIY
>TRBV5-6|TRBJ2-7
ASSFMRWREGLHEQY
>TRBV5-6|TRBJ2-5
ASSPRGGWEQETQY
>TRBV30|TRBJ1-1
AWTRRDRGNTEAF
>TRBV5-4|TRBJ2-5
ASSHEQRVVETQY
>TRBV7-9|TRBJ2-5
ASSLGDSKQETQY
>TRBV5-4|TRBJ2-1
ASSYTSGSHNEQF
>TRBV5-5|TRBJ2-1
ASSLFLSLDNEQF
>TRBV2|TRBJ2-7
ASSGTDYAYEQY
>TRBV4-1|TRBJ2-3
ASSQTSGGVRTTDTQY